Given below is one T cell receptor beta chain in context. CDR1 and CDR2 from the germline V gene are MNHNY and SVGAGI (reference sequence). V shed 7 bases, J shed 8 bases, and the junction held 14 bases outside the gene matches. The CDR3 has 15 residues. This entry belongs to a study of CD8+ T cells in alopecia areata. The overall study: Those patients who were treated received oral tofacitinib, which was given at 5 to 10 mg twice daily for moderate-to-severe alopecia areata.

Investigators isolated RNA and reverse transcribed it into cDNA to act as the sequencing template. TCRdb's copy holds only in-frame clones and misses some; the assay was immunoSEQ multiplex PCR. This table has about 130,000 clones, about 47% appearing once. Punch biopsies of lesional scalp, plus peripheral blood, were taken from alopecia areata patients. Using a FACSAria, the CD4+ and CD8+ T cells were sorted from the PBMCs. Material: CD8+ T cells sorted from blood, obtained at week 0. This receptor was obtained from a human donor with alopecia areata. V and J are TRBV6-6 and TRBJ2-1; 7 bases map to TRBD2. The CDR3 DNA reads TGTGCCAGCACCCTAAGCGGGGCCTCCCCGGATGAGCAGTTCTTC. Protein: CASTLSGASPDEQFF.